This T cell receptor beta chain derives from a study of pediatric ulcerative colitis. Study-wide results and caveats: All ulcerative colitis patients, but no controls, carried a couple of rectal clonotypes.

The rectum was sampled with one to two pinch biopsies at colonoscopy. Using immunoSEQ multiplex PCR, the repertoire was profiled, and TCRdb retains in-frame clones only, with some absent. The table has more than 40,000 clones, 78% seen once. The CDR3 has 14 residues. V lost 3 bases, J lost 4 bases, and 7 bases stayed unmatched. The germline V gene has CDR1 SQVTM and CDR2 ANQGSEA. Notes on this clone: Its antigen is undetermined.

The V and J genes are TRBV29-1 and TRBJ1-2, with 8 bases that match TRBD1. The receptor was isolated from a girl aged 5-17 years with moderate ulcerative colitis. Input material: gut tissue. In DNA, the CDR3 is TGCAGCGTTGAGGACAGGGTGTTCGGCTATGGCTACACCTTC. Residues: CSVEDRVFGYGYTF. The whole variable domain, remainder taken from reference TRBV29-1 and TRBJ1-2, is SAVISQKPSRDICQRGTSLTIQCQVDSQVTMMFWYRQQPGQSLTLIATANQGSEATYESGFVIDKFPISRPNLTFSTLTVSNMSPEDSSIYLCSVEDRVFGYGYTFGSGTRLTVV.